This TCR beta chain stems from a study of siplizumab effects on memory and regulatory T cells. Germline CDR1 DFQATT, CDR2 SNEGSKA (reference sequence). The CDR3 runs to 11 residues. Trimming took off 3 bases at V and 1 base at J, with 2 bases between the two ends. Data came from immunoSEQ multiplex PCR; TCRdb stores just in-frame clones and leaves some out. The sample includes 95,000 to 110,000 clones, nearly 95% of them seen just once. This clonotype was sampled from a human donor in good health. Sequencing input: Tregs sorted from blood. The gene calls are TRBV20-1 and TRBJ2-3; D is unclear. Here the CDR3 reads CSASGTDTQYF. DNA for the CDR3: TGCAGTGCTAGCGGCACAGATACGCAGTATTTT.